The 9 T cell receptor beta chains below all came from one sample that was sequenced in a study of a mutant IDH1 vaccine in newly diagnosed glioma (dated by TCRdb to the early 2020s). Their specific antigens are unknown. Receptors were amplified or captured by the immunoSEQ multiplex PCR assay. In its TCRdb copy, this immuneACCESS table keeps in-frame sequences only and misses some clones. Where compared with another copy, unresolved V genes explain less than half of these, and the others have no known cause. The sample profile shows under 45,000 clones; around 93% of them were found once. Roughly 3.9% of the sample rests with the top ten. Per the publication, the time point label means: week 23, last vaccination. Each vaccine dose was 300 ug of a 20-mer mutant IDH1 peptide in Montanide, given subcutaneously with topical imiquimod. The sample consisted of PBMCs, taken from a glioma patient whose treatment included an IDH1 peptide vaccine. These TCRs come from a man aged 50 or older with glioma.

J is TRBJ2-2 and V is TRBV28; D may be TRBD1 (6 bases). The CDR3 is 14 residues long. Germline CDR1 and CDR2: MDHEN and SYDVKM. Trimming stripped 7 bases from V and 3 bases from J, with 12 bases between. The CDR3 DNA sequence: TGTGCCAGCATATTACAGGGTTACACCGGGGAGCTGTTTTTT. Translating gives CASILQGYTGELFF.

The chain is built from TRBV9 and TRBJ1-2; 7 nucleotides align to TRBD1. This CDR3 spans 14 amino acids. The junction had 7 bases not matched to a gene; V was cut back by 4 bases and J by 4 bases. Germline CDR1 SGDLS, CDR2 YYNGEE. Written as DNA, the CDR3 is TGTGCCAGCAGCCCCCAGGGGGGCGGCTATGGCTACACCTTC. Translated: CASSPQGGGYGYTF.

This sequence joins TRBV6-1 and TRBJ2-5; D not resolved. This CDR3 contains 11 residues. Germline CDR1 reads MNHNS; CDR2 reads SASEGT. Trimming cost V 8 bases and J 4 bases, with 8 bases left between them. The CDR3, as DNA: TGTGCCAGCCGGTCGGGAGAGACCCAGTACTTC. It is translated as CASRSGETQYF.

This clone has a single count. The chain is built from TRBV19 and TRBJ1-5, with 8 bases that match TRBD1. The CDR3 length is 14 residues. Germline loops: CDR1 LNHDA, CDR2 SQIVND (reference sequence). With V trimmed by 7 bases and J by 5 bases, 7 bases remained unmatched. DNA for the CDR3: TGTGCCAGTAAAGCAGGGGGCGGCGATCAGCCCCAGCATTTT. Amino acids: CASKAGGGDQPQHF.

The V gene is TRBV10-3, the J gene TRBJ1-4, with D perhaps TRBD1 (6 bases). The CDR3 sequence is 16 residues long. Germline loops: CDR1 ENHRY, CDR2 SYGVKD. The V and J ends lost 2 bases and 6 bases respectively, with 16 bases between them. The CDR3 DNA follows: TGTGCCATCAGTGAGGATTGGGGGGCAGGAGATGAAAAACTGTTTTTT. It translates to CAISEDWGAGDEKLFF.

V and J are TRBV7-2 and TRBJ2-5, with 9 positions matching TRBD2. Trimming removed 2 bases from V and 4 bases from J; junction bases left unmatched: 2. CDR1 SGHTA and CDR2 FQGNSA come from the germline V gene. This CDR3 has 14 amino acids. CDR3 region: CASSLTLAGETQYF. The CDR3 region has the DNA TGTGCCAGCAGCTTAACACTAGCGGGAGAGACCCAGTACTTC.

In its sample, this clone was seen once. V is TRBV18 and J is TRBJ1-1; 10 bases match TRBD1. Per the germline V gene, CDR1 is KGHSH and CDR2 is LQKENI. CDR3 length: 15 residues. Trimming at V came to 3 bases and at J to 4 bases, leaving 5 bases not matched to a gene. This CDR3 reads CASSPGQGSRTEAFF. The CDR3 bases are TGTGCCAGCTCACCGGGACAGGGGTCCCGCACTGAAGCTTTCTTT.

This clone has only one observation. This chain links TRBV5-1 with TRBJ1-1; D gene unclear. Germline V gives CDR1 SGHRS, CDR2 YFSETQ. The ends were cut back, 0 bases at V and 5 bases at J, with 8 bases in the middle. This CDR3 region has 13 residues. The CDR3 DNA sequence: TGCGCCAGCAGCTTGGAAGCAAGGACTGAAGCTTTCTTT. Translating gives CASSLEARTEAFF. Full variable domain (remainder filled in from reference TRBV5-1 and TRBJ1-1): KAGVTQTPRYLIKTRGQQVTLSCSPISGHRSVSWYQQTPGQGLQFLFEYFSETQRNKGNFPGRFSGRQFSNSRSEMNVSTLELGDSALYLCASSLEARTEAFFGQGTRLTVV.

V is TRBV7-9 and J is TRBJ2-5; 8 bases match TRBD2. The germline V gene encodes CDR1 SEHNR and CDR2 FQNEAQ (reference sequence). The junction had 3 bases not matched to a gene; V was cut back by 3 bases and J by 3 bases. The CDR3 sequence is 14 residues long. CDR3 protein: CASSFSGAKETQYF. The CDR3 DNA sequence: TGTGCCAGCAGCTTTAGCGGGGCCAAAGAGACCCAGTACTTC. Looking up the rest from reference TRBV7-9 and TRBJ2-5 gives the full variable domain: DTGVSQNPRHKITKRGQNVTFRCDPISEHNRLYWYRQTLGQGPEFLTYFQNEAQLEKSRLLSDRFSAERPKGSFSTLEIQRTEQGDSAMYLCASSFSGAKETQYFGPGTRLLVL.